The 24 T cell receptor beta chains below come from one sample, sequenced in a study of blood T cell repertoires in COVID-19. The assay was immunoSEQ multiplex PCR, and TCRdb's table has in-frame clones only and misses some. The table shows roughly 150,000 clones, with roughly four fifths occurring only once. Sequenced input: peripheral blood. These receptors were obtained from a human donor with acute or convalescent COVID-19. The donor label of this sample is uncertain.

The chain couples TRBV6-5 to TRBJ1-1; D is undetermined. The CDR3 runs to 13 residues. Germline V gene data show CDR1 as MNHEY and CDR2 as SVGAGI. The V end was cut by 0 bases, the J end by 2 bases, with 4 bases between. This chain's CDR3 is CASSYSVNTEAFF. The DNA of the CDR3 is TGTGCCAGCAGTTACTCCGTAAACACTGAAGCTTTCTTT.

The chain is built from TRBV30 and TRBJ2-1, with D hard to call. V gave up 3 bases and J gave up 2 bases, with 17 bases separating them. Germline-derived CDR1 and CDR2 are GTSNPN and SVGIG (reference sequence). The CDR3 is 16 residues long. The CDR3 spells CAWSQNYEPTYNEQFF. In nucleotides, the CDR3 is TGTGCCTGGAGCCAAAATTACGAGCCCACCTACAATGAGCAGTTCTTC. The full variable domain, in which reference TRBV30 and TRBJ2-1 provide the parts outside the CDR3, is SQTIHQWPATLVQPVGSPLSLECTVEGTSNPNLYWYRQAAGRGLQLLFYSVGIGQISSEVPQNLSASRPQDRQFILSSKKLLLSDSGFYLCAWSQNYEPTYNEQFFGPGTRLTVL.

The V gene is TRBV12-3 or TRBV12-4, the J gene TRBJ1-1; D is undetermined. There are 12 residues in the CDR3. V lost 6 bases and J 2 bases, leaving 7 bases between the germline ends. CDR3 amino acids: CASSRSNTEAFF. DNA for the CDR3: TGTGCCAGCAGCAGATCTAACACTGAAGCTTTCTTT.

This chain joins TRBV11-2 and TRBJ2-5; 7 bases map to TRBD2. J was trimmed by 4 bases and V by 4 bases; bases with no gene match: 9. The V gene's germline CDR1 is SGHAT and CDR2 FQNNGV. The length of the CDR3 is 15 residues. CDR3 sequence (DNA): TGTGCCAGCAGCTCCCCTCGGGGGGTTGGAGAGACCCAGTACTTC. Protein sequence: CASSSPRGVGETQYF. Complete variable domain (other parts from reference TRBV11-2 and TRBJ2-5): EAGVAQSPRYKIIEKRQSVAFWCNPISGHATLYWYQQILGQGPKLLIQFQNNGVVDDSQLPKDRFSAERLKGVDSTLKIQPAKLEDSAVYLCASSSPRGVGETQYFGPGTRLLVL.

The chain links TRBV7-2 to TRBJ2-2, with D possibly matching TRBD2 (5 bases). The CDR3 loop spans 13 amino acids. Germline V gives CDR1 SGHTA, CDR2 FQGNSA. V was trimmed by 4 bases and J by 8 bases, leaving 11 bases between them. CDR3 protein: CASSSRALGELFF. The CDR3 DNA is TGTGCCAGCAGCTCGCGGGCGCTAGGGGAGCTGTTTTTT. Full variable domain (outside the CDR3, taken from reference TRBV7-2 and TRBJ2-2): GAGVSQSPSNKVTEKGKDVELRCDPISGHTALYWYRQSLGQGLEFLIYFQGNSAPDKSGLPSDRFSAERTGGSVSTLTIQRTQQEDSAVYLCASSSRALGELFFGEGSRLTVL.

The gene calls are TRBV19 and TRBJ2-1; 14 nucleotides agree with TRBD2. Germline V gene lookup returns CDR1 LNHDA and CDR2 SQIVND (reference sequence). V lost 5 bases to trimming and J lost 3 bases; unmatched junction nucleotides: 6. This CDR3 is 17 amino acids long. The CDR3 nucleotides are TGTGCCAGTAGTTGGACTAGCGGGGGGTCCGACTACAATGAGCAGTTCTTC. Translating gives CASSWTSGGSDYNEQFF.

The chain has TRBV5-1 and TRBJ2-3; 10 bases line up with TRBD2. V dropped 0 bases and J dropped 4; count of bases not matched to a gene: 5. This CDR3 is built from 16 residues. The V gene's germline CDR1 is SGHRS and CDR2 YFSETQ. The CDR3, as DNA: TGCGCCAGCAGCTTGGCCTCTAGCGGGGGCGCAGATACGCAGTATTTT. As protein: CASSLASSGGADTQYF.

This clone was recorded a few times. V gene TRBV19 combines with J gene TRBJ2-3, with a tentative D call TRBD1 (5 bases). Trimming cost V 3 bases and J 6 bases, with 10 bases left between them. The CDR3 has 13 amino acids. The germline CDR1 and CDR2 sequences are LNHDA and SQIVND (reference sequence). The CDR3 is CASSIVGADTQYF. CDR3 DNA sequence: TGTGCCAGTAGTATCGTAGGGGCCGATACGCAGTATTTT.

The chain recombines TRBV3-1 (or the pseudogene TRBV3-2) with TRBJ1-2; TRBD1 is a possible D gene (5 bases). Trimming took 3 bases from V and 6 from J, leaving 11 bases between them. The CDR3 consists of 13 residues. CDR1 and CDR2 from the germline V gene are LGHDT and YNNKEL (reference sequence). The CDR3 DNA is TGTGCCAGCAGCCACAGGGAATCGAATGGCTACACCTTC. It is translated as CASSHRESNGYTF.

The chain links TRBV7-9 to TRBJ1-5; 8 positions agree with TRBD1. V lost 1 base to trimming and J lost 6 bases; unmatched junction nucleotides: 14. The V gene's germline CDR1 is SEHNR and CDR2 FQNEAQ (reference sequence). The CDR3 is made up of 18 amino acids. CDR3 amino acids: CASSLDGRRTGGSQPQHF. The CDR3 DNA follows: TGTGCCAGCAGCTTAGACGGGCGCCGAACAGGGGGGTCTCAGCCCCAGCATTTT.

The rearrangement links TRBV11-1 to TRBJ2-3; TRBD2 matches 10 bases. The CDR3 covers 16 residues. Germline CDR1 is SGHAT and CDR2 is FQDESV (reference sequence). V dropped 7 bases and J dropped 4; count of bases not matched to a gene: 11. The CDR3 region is CASTDMLAGVPDTQYF. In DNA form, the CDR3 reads TGTGCCAGCACCGATATGCTAGCGGGGGTACCAGATACGCAGTATTTT. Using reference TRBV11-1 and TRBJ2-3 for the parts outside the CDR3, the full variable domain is EAEVAQSPRYKITEKSQAVAFWCDPISGHATLYWYRQILGQGPELLVQFQDESVVDDSQLPKDRFSAERLKGVDSTLKIQPAELGDSAMYLCASTDMLAGVPDTQYFGPGTRLTVL.

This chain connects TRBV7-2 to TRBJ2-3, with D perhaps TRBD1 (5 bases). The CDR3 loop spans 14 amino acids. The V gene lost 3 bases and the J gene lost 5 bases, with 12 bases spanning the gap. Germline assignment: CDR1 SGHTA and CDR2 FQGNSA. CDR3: CASSFQRGGDTQYF. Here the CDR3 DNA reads TGTGCCAGCAGCTTTCAAAGGGGCGGAGATACGCAGTATTTT.

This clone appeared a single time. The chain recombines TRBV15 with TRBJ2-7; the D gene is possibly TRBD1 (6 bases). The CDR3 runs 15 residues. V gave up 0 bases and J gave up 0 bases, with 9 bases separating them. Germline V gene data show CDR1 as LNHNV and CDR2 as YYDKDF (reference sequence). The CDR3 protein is CATSRDGRGSYEQYF. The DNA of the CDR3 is TGTGCCACCAGCAGAGATGGCAGGGGCTCCTACGAGCAGTACTTC.

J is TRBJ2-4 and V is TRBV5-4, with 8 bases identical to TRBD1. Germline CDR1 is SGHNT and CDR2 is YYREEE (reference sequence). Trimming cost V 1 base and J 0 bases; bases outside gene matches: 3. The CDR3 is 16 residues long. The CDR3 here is CASSLRGTGAKNIQYF. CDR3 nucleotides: TGTGCCAGCAGCTTGAGAGGGACAGGAGCCAAAAACATTCAGTACTTC.

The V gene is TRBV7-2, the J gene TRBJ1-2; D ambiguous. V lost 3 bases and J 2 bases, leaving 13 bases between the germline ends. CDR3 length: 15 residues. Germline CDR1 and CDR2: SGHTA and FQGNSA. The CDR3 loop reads CASSFLRFVNYGYTF. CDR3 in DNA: TGTGCCAGCAGCTTTCTCAGATTCGTAAACTATGGCTACACCTTC.

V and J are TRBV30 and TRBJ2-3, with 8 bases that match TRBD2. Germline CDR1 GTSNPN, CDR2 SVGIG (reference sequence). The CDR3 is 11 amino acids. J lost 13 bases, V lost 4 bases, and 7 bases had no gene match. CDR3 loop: CAWNGGVGKYF. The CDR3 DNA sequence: TGTGCCTGGAACGGGGGGGTGGGAAAGTATTTT.

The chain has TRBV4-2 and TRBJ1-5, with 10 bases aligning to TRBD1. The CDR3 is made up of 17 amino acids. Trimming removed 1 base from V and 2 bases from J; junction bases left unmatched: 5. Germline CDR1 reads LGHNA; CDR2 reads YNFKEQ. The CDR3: CASSQVRDRGGNQPQHF. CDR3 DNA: TGTGCCAGCAGCCAAGTCCGGGACAGGGGAGGCAATCAGCCCCAGCATTTT.

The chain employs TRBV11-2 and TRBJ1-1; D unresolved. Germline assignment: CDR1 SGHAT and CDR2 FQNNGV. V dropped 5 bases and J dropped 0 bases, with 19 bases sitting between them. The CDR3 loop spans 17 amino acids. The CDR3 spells CASSPPLGGRLNTEAFF. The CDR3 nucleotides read TGTGCCAGCAGCCCACCTTTGGGAGGACGACTGAACACTGAAGCTTTCTTT.

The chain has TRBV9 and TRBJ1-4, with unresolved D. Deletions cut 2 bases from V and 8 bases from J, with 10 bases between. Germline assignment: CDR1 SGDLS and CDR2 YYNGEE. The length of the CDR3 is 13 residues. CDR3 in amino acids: CASSVSPTEKLFF. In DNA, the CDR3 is TGTGCCAGCAGCGTGTCTCCTACGGAAAAACTGTTTTTT.

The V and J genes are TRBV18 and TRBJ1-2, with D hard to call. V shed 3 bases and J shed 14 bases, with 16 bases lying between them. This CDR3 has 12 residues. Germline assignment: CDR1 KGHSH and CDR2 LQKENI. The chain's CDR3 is CASSPQEGARTF. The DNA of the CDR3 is TGTGCCAGCTCACCGCAGGAGGGCGCTCGGACCTTC.

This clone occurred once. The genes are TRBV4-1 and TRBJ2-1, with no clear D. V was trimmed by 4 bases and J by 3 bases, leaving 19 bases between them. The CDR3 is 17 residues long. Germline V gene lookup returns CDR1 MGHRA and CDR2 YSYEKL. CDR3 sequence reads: CASSPPWQLRSYNEQFF. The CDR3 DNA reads TGCGCCAGCAGCCCTCCTTGGCAGCTTCGGAGCTACAATGAGCAGTTCTTC.

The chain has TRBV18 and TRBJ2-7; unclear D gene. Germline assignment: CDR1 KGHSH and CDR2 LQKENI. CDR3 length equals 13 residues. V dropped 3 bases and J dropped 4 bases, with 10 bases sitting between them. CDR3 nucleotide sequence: TGTGCCAGCTCACCCGACTTGTCATACGAGCAGTACTTC. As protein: CASSPDLSYEQYF.

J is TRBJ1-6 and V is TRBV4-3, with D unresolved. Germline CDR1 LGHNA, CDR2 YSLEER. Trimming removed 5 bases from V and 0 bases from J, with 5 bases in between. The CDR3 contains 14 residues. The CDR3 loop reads CASSESSYNSPLHF. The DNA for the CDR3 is TGCGCCAGCAGCGAGAGCTCCTATAATTCACCCCTCCACTTT.

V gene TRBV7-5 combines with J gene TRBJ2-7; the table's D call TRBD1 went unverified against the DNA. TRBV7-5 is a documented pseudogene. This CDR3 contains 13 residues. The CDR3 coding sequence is TGTGCCAGAAGCCAATGGGGCATCCGCGAGCAGTACTTC. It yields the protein CARSQWGIREQYF.